The rows below give T cell receptor beta chains drawn from one sample of a study of T cell repertoires in cytomegalovirus infection. A single record per CDR3 protein comes from TCRdb applying MiXCR to the reads. Of roughly 200,000 distinct CDR3 sequences in the sample, roughly 15% were seen once. The sample was CD8+ T cells from PBMCs. All receptors come from a human donor in good health (CMV status not recorded). Some clones in this sample may be carry-over from other donors' samples. The CDR3 runs from the conserved cysteine through the conserved F or W. The D gene is left open where the match is weak. A clone size is listed for some rows: how often the clone was seen (once, few, many), or a class if it is expanded.

- - TRBJ1-1 TRBV10-3 TGTGCCATCAGAACAGGGCCACAAGCTTTCTTT CAIRTGPQAFF
- - TRBJ1-6 TRBV28 TGTGCCAGCAGTTTATGGATGGGGGGTTCACCCCTCCACTTT CASSLWMGGSPLHF
- TRBD1 TRBJ2-1 TRBV30 TGTGCCTGGACCGGCAGACAGGGGGGGGTCAATGAGCAGTTCTTC CAWTGRQGGVNEQFF
once - TRBJ2-5 TRBV5-4 TGTGCCAGCAGCTGGCGACAGCGGGTAGAGACCCAGTACTTC CASSWRQRVETQYF
- TRBD1 TRBJ2-5 TRBV7-8 TGTGCCAGCAGCTTAGCTTTGACAGGGGCGGTGGAGACCCAGTACTTC CASSLALTGAVETQYF
- - TRBJ2-1 TRBV7-8 TGTGCCAGCAGCTTAGCGATTGGAAGTGAGCAGTTCTTC CASSLAIGSEQFF
few - TRBJ2-7 TRBV7-2 TGTGCCAGCAGCTCGGCGGGGAGCTCCTACGAGCAGTACTTC CASSSAGSSYEQYF
- - TRBJ1-1 TRBV15 TGTGCCACCAAGGCGGGGAACACTGAAGCTTTCTTT CATKAGNTEAFF
- - TRBJ2-5 TRBV7-8 TGTGCCAGCAGCTTAGATCGGCAGGGCGGCGAGGGGACGAACTTC CASSLDRQGGEGTNF
few - TRBJ2-1 TRBV29-1 TGCAGCGTGGAACTAGATGGTGAGCAGTTCTTC CSVELDGEQFF
- - TRBJ1-2 TRBV9 TGTGCCAGCCAAAGGGGTGACTATGGCTACACCTTC CASQRGDYGYTF
few - TRBJ1-1 TRBV7-9 TGTGCCAGCAGCTCCGGTTCGGGGAACACTGAAGCTTTCTTT CASSSGSGNTEAFF
- TRBD2 TRBJ2-7 TRBV7-9 TGTGCCAGCAGCCCTAGCGGGGCGGTGGACGAGCAGTACTTC CASSPSGAVDEQYF
many TRBD1 TRBJ2-3 TRBV7-2 TGTGCCAGCAGCTTAACGGGACAGGGGTTAGGAACAGATACGCAGTATTTT CASSLTGQGLGTDTQYF